A single sample gave rise to the 27 T cell receptor beta chains below, sequenced in a study of blood T cell repertoires in COVID-19 (dated by TCRdb to the early 2020s). Libraries were constructed by the immunoSEQ multiplex PCR assay. The immuneACCESS repertoire file appears here via TCRdb, limited to in-frame rearrangements. These files lack a portion of the clones; in checked studies, under half of the deficit traces to unresolved V genes, and the cause of the others is not known. This sample holds just under 60,000 clones; around 85% were observed only once. 9.7% of the sample is taken by the ten largest. The source material was peripheral blood. The receptors originated from a human donor in a cohort sampled during active COVID-19.

The gene calls are TRBV29-1 and TRBJ2-3; a possible D gene is TRBD2 (6 bases). V was trimmed by 6 bases and J by 0 bases, leaving 13 bases between them. This CDR3 is built from 14 residues. Per the germline V gene, CDR1 is SQVTM and CDR2 is ANQGSEA. The CDR3 nucleotides read TGCAGCGTGGACGGCGGGATTAGCACAGATACGCAGTATTTT. This translates into CSVDGGISTDTQYF.

This chain links TRBV6-5 with TRBJ2-7, with D possibly being TRBD1 (5 bases). CDR1 is MNHEY and CDR2 is SVGAGI in the germline V gene. This CDR3 has 15 amino acids. The V and J ends lost 5 bases and 2 bases respectively, with 16 bases between them. The CDR3 region has the DNA TGTGCCAGCAGTCAAAGGTCCACAGGTACCTACGAGCAGTACTTC. Protein product: CASSQRSTGTYEQYF.

This clone is a singleton in its sample. The chain links TRBV23-1 to TRBJ1-2, with D unclear. TRBV23-1 is designated an ORF whose function remains uncertain. CDR3 length: 12 amino acids. Trimming took off 7 bases at V and 4 bases at J, with 10 bases between the two ends. The CDR3 bases are TGCGCCAGCACTCGGGATTTCTATGGCTACACCTTC. Its translation is CASTRDFYGYTF.

This sequence joins TRBV27 and TRBJ1-1; no reliable D call. The V end was cut by 0 bases, the J end by 2 bases, with 7 bases between. Germline CDR1 reads MNHEY; CDR2 reads SMNVEV (reference sequence). The CDR3 consists of 14 residues. The CDR3 spells CASSLSTTNTEAFF. The CDR3 DNA sequence: TGTGCCAGCAGTTTATCGACTACAAACACTGAAGCTTTCTTT.

The CDR3 loop reads CSAVGVGENTEAFF. The CDR3 nucleotides read TGCAGCGCTGTTGGTGTAGGGGAGAACACTGAAGCTTTCTTT. The V call is TRBV29-1, the J call TRBJ1-1; the D gene is possibly TRBD1 (5 bases). With 7 bases removed from V and 1 base from J, the gap between germline ends came to 16 bases. The CDR3 sequence is 14 residues long. Germline lookup yields CDR1 SQVTM and CDR2 ANQGSEA. The entire variable domain, with the rest obtained from reference TRBV29-1 and TRBJ1-1, is as follows: SAVISQKPSRDICQRGTSLTIQCQVDSQVTMMFWYRQQPGQSLTLIATANQGSEATYESGFVIDKFPISRPNLTFSTLTVSNMSPEDSSIYLCSAVGVGENTEAFFGQGTRLTVV.

The J gene is TRBJ1-2, the V gene TRBV12-3 or TRBV12-4, with unresolved D. The germline V and J ends were trimmed by 4 bases and 2 bases, with 5 bases remaining between them. This CDR3 spans 12 amino acids. The CDR3 coding sequence is TGTGCCAGCAGTTGGGAGAACTATGGCTACACCTTC. Its translation is CASSWENYGYTF.

The chain couples TRBV11-2 to TRBJ2-3; D possibly corresponds to TRBD2 (6 bases). The CDR3 is 17 residues long. The germline V and J ends were trimmed by 6 bases and 0 bases, with 19 bases remaining between them. Germline V CDR1 and CDR2: SGHAT, FQNNGV. The CDR3 here is CASRRDGSVRSTDTQYF. CDR3 nucleotides: TGTGCCAGCAGGCGGGACGGGAGCGTCCGTAGCACAGATACGCAGTATTTT.

The CDR3 region has the DNA TGTGCCAGCAGTTTACTTCCCCCCAGGCAGGACCAAGAGACCCAGTACTTC. Protein: CASSLLPPRQDQETQYF. The chain joins TRBV28 to TRBJ2-5, with D unresolved. CDR3 length equals 17 residues. Germline V gene data show CDR1 as MDHEN and CDR2 as SYDVKM. V was cut by 2 bases and J by 0 bases, with 16 bases left in between.

The J gene is TRBJ1-2, the V gene TRBV7-9, with D possibly TRBD1 on 5 matching bases. V lost 3 bases to trimming and J lost 4 bases, with 9 bases between them. Germline-derived CDR1 and CDR2 are SEHNR and FQNEAQ (reference sequence). The CDR3 covers 13 residues. CDR3 protein: CASSFGGGYGYTF. The CDR3 coding sequence is TGTGCCAGCAGCTTCGGGGGTGGCTATGGCTACACCTTC.

This clone showed up just once. The chain employs TRBV28 and TRBJ2-7; D possibly corresponds to TRBD1 (5 bases). This CDR3 contains 15 residues. Germline CDR1 is MDHEN and CDR2 is SYDVKM. Trimming took off 5 bases at V and 3 bases at J, with 17 bases between the two ends. In DNA, the CDR3 is TGTGCCAGCAGTCCCCCAGGGCAGGAATACTACGAGCAGTACTTC. This translates into CASSPPGQEYYEQYF.

V gene TRBV29-1 combines with J gene TRBJ2-1; 9 nucleotides align to TRBD1. The CDR3 has 16 residues. Trimming removed 5 bases from V and 7 bases from J; junction bases left unmatched: 15. Germline CDR1 is SQVTM and CDR2 is ANQGSEA. CDR3 in amino acids: CSVSTPGQGKENEQFF. CDR3 bases: TGCAGCGTTTCCACTCCTGGACAGGGGAAGGAGAATGAGCAGTTCTTC.

This chain links TRBV19 with TRBJ2-1; a possible D gene is TRBD2 (5 bases). V lost 6 bases to trimming and J lost 3 bases, with 9 bases between them. This CDR3 has 13 amino acids. In germline, CDR1 is LNHDA, CDR2 SQIVND (reference sequence). In DNA form, the CDR3 reads TGTGCCAGTAGCGCAGACTACTACAATGAGCAGTTCTTC. The encoded protein is CASSADYYNEQFF.

V and J are TRBV28 and TRBJ2-3; D call uncertain. The V gene's germline CDR1 is MDHEN and CDR2 SYDVKM. The CDR3 contains 17 residues. Trimming took 6 bases from V and 2 from J, leaving 21 bases between them. The CDR3 region is CASSSSLRRVITDTQYF. CDR3 DNA sequence: TGTGCCAGCAGCTCCAGCCTTCGACGGGTAATCACAGATACGCAGTATTTT.

This clone was recorded a few times. V and J are TRBV19 and TRBJ1-2; no definite D call. The CDR3 is 14 amino acids. V lost 4 bases to trimming and J lost 6 bases, with 15 bases between them. Germline lookup yields CDR1 LNHDA and CDR2 SQIVND (reference sequence). CDR3 nucleotide sequence: TGTGCCAGTAGTACCCAGGCAGTCAGTAATGGCTACACCTTC. This sequence encodes CASSTQAVSNGYTF.

The V gene is TRBV18, the J gene TRBJ2-1; no definite D call. The germline V gene encodes CDR1 KGHSH and CDR2 LQKENI. Deletions cut 2 bases from V and 2 bases from J, with 7 bases between. The CDR3 consists of 14 residues. In DNA, the CDR3 is TGTGCCAGCTCACCATCTAGTACCTACAATGAGCAGTTCTTC. Translating gives CASSPSSTYNEQFF.

This clone was observed a few times. This rearrangement joins TRBV24-1 to TRBJ2-1; 9 nucleotides agree with TRBD2. The germline V gene has CDR1 KGHDR and CDR2 SFDVKD. The CDR3 runs 14 residues. The DNA of the CDR3 is TGTGCTCCCGGGGGGCTAGCGGGACCCAGCGAGCAGTTCTTC. It encodes CAPGGLAGPSEQFF.

The chain employs TRBV19 and TRBJ2-5; D is possibly TRBD2 (6 bases). The CDR3 is 16 amino acids. Trimming removed 5 bases at V and 5 bases at J, with 21 bases between. Germline values: CDR1 LNHDA, CDR2 SQIVND (reference sequence). The CDR3 protein is CASSAPGGLTRETQYF. The CDR3 DNA follows: TGTGCCAGTAGTGCCCCCGGGGGTCTAACCCGGGAGACCCAGTACTTC. The full variable domain, its missing parts supplied by reference TRBV19 and TRBJ2-5, is DGGITQSPKYLFRKEGQNVTLSCEQNLNHDAMYWYRQDPGQGLRLIYYSQIVNDFQKGDIAEGYSVSREKKESFPLTVTSAQKNPTAFYLCASSAPGGLTRETQYFGPGTRLLVL.

This clone was counted only a few times. The rearrangement links TRBV30 to TRBJ2-1; D is possibly TRBD1 (5 bases). The CDR3 spans 12 residues. Germline-derived CDR1 and CDR2 are GTSNPN and SVGIG (reference sequence). V shed 1 base and J shed 8 bases, with 9 bases lying between them. The CDR3 reads CAWSEGPDEQFF. CDR3 nucleotide sequence: TGTGCCTGGAGTGAGGGGCCCGATGAGCAGTTCTTC.

The rearrangement links TRBV12-3 or TRBV12-4 to TRBJ2-5; perhaps TRBD2 as D (6 bases). This CDR3 has 13 amino acids. V was pared by 5 bases and J by 7 bases, with 14 bases between. The CDR3 reads CASSDGGPGTQYF. In DNA form, the CDR3 reads TGTGCCAGCAGTGATGGAGGGCCGGGGACCCAGTACTTC.

V usage is TRBV10-3 and J usage is TRBJ2-7, with D unresolved. This CDR3 contains 13 residues. Trimming removed 3 bases at V and 4 bases at J, with 10 bases between. From germline, CDR1 is ENHRY and CDR2 SYGVKD. This CDR3 reads CAISENEYYEQYF. The CDR3 nucleotides are TGTGCCATCAGTGAAAATGAGTATTACGAGCAGTACTTC.

The chain combines TRBV28 with TRBJ1-4; 8 bases fit TRBD1. V shed 3 bases and J 7 bases; nucleotides not matched to a gene: 13. This CDR3 spans 17 amino acids. Germline lookup yields CDR1 MDHEN and CDR2 SYDVKM. The CDR3 sequence: CASSFGVGAGGGEKLFF. The DNA of the CDR3 is TGTGCCAGCAGTTTTGGGGTCGGGGCAGGGGGCGGTGAAAAACTGTTTTTT. Full variable domain (remainder filled in from reference TRBV28 and TRBJ1-4): DVKVTQSSRYLVKRTGEKVFLECVQDMDHENMFWYRQDPGLGLRLIYFSYDVKMKEKGDIPEGYSVSREKKERFSLILESASTNQTSMYLCASSFGVGAGGGEKLFFGSGTQLSVL.

J is TRBJ1-4 and V is TRBV7-9; 11 positions agree with TRBD1. CDR1 SEHNR and CDR2 FQNEAQ come from the germline V gene (reference sequence). V was pared by 5 bases and J by 7 bases, with 6 bases of the junction left unmatched. The CDR3 length is 15 residues. In DNA, the CDR3 is TGTGCCAGCAGCCCGCCCGGGACAGGGGGTGAAAAACTGTTTTTT. It is translated as CASSPPGTGGEKLFF.

The chain uses TRBV6-4 and TRBJ2-1, with a tentative D call TRBD1 (6 bases). The CDR3 runs to 15 residues. The V gene's germline CDR1 is MRHNA and CDR2 SNTAGT. V lost 6 bases to trimming and J lost 6 bases, with 18 bases between them. The CDR3 DNA follows: TGTGCCAGCAGCGAGGGGGTCAGTGGGGGCAATGAGCAGTTCTTC. Amino acids: CASSEGVSGGNEQFF.

This clone appeared a few times. The chain recombines TRBV4-3 with TRBJ2-5; 8 bases line up with TRBD1. CDR1 and CDR2 (germline): LGHNA, YSLEER. The V segment lost 3 bases and the J segment 4 bases; nucleotides outside the gene matches: 7. The CDR3 is 15 amino acids. The CDR3 is CASSHLTGGGETQYF. The CDR3 nucleotides are TGCGCCAGCAGCCACTTAACAGGGGGAGGAGAGACCCAGTACTTC.

This chain links TRBV7-2 with TRBJ1-2; 9 nucleotides line up with TRBD1. Germline loops: CDR1 SGHTA, CDR2 FQGNSA. J gave up 6 bases and V 4 bases, and 9 bases lay outside the gene matches. The CDR3 sequence is 15 residues long. The CDR3 DNA sequence: TGTGCCAGCAGCTATACCCCGACAGGGGGGCATGGCTACACCTTC. Amino acids: CASSYTPTGGHGYTF.

The chain uses TRBV4-3 and TRBJ2-7, with D maybe TRBD2 (5 bases). The CDR3 spans 15 residues. Trimming removed 0 bases at V and 0 bases at J, with 9 bases between. The germline V gene has CDR1 LGHNA and CDR2 YSLEER. The CDR3 loop is CASSQEAGSSYEQYF. CDR3 bases: TGCGCCAGCAGCCAAGAGGCGGGCAGCTCCTACGAGCAGTACTTC.

The V call is TRBV3-1 (or the pseudogene TRBV3-2), the J call TRBJ2-3, with D possibly TRBD2 on 6 matching bases. V was trimmed by 2 bases and J by 0 bases, leaving 9 bases between them. Germline V lookup: CDR1 LGHDT, CDR2 YNNKEL (reference sequence). There are 15 residues in the CDR3. For the CDR3, the DNA is TGTGCCAGCAGCCAATTGGGGGGTAGCACAGATACGCAGTATTTT. Amino acid sequence: CASSQLGGSTDTQYF.